This TCR beta chain was retrieved from a study of beta chain features in type 1 diabetes. Findings and limits, study-wide: In all four CD4+ subsets, TCRB CDR3 length was significantly, moderately reduced in type 1 diabetes.

Of the isolated RNA, all was reverse transcribed, and so the sequenced material was expressed TCRB transcripts. Sequenced by immunoSEQ multiplex PCR; TCRdb stores in-frame clones only, minus some. Of 300,000 or so clones listed, about a tenth are singletons. CDR1 is LGHNA, CDR2 YSLEER, per germline. The CDR3 runs 18 residues. V shed 0 bases and J shed 0 bases, with 15 bases lying between them. Worth noting for this clone: Its target is unknown.

The chain joins TRBV4-3 to TRBJ2-1, with a weak D call TRBD2 (5 bases). Sequencing was done on a sample of central memory CD4+ T cells from blood. This sequence was found in a man aged 30 to 45 with type 1 diabetes. CDR3 nucleotide sequence: TGCGCCAGCAGCCAAGATGTTCAGCGGTCGAGCTCCTACAATGAGCAGTTCTTC. This encodes CASSQDVQRSSSYNEQFF.